These T cell receptor beta chains were read from a single sample in a study of somatic mutations in cytotoxic T cells in rheumatoid arthritis. The table came from immunoSEQ multiplex PCR; TCRdb's copy has only in-frame clones and leaves some out. The sample lists approximately 19,000 clones, approximately 80% occurring once. Input material: CD8+ T cells sorted from blood. All receptors come from an adult with rheumatoid arthritis. Both conserved end residues are part of each CDR3. A D gene is named only where the DNA matches it firmly. Part of the rows lack a size; the others show once, few, many or a class for expanded clones.

clone_size j_call v_call d_call cdr3_aa cdr3_nt
few TRBJ2-7 TRBV9 TRBD1 CASSAFTGDEQYF TGTGCCAGCAGCGCTTTTACAGGGGACGAGCAGTACTTC
NA TRBJ2-1 TRBV4-3 TRBD1 CASSGGGGQGTYNEQFF TGCGCCAGCAGCGGAGGAGGGGGACAGGGGACCTACAATGAGCAGTTCTTC
few TRBJ2-1 TRBV7-9 TRBD2 CASSVTSGETYNEQFF TGTGCCAGCAGCGTGACTAGCGGGGAAACCTACAATGAGCAGTTCTTC
medium-sized TRBJ1-1 TRBV20-1 NA CSARQVQAFF TGCAGTGCCAGACAGGTTCAAGCTTTCTTT
medium-sized TRBJ1-1 TRBV30 NA CAWKTSTEAFF TGTGCCTGGAAGACATCGACTGAAGCTTTCTTT
NA TRBJ2-5 TRBV6-1 NA CASSEGWDQGGSETQYF TGTGCCAGCAGTGAAGGGTGGGACCAGGGGGGATCGGAGACCCAGTACTTC
NA TRBJ2-7 TRBV10-3 TRBD2 CAIRETSGQEQYF TGTGCCATCAGGGAAACTAGCGGACAGGAGCAGTACTTC
NA TRBJ2-7 TRBV15 NA CATSRTSDSSYEQYF TGTGCCACCAGCAGAACCTCGGACAGCTCCTACGAGCAGTACTTC
NA TRBJ2-1 TRBV27 TRBD2 CASQTSGVYNEQFF TGTGCCAGCCAGACTAGCGGGGTCTACAATGAGCAGTTCTTC
NA TRBJ1-1 TRBV7-8 TRBD1 CASSLGQGTEAFF TGTGCCAGCAGCTTGGGACAGGGCACTGAAGCTTTCTTT
NA TRBJ2-3 TRBV7-2 NA CASSLLSGYTDTQYF TGTGCCAGCAGCTTATTATCAGGGTACACAGATACGCAGTATTTT
NA TRBJ1-6 TRBV27 NA CASSIRDTYNSPLHF TGTGCCAGCAGTATCCGGGACACTTATAATTCACCCCTCCACTTT
NA TRBJ2-1 TRBV7-9 NA CASSLEGSSSYNEQFF TGTGCCAGCAGCTTAGAGGGCTCGAGCTCCTACAATGAGCAGTTCTTC
NA TRBJ1-3 TRBV28 TRBD1 CASSIPGQGSSGNTIYF TGTGCCAGCAGTATTCCGGGACAGGGATCCTCTGGAAACACCATATATTTT
NA TRBJ2-7 TRBV7-9 TRBD1 CASSFPDRAKEQYF TGTGCCAGCAGCTTCCCCGACAGGGCTAAAGAGCAGTACTTC
NA TRBJ2-7 TRBV19 NA CASSIEISAYEQYF TGTGCCAGTAGTATTGAAATATCCGCCTACGAGCAGTACTTC
NA TRBJ2-5 TRBV5-1 TRBD2 CASSSGIQETQYF TGCGCCAGCAGCAGCGGGATCCAAGAGACCCAGTACTTC
NA TRBJ2-2 TRBV6-5 TRBD2 CASSYAGLAGRLFF TGTGCCAGCAGTTACGCAGGACTAGCGGGGAGGCTGTTTTTT
NA TRBJ2-3 TRBV10-2 NA CASSELAGTDTQYF TGCGCCAGCAGTGAGCTGGCGGGCACAGATACGCAGTATTTT
large TRBJ1-1 TRBV30 TRBD1 CAWSVIPGTGSTEAFF TGTGCCTGGAGTGTAATTCCTGGGACAGGGAGTACTGAAGCTTTCTTT
NA TRBJ1-5 TRBV28 NA CASSLSAPGDHF TGTGCCAGCAGTTTGTCGGCCCCTGGAGATCATTTT
NA TRBJ2-2 TRBV27 NA CASSFLQGHTGELFF TGTGCCAGCAGTTTCCTGCAGGGTCACACCGGGGAGCTGTTTTTT
NA TRBJ1-2 TRBV29-1 TRBD1 CSVGTGKYGYTF TGCAGCGTTGGGACAGGGAAATATGGCTACACCTTC
NA TRBJ2-7 TRBV11-2 NA CASSYGQSYEQYF TGTGCCAGCAGCTACGGACAGAGCTACGAGCAGTACTTC
NA TRBJ1-4 TRBV7-9 NA CASLKDGRGNEKLFF TGTGCCAGCCTAAAGGACGGAAGGGGTAATGAAAAACTGTTTTTT
NA TRBJ2-2 TRBV4-1 TRBD2 CASSQVRGGANTGELFF TGCGCCAGCAGCCAAGTACGGGGGGGGGCGAACACCGGGGAGCTGTTTTTT
once TRBJ2-7 TRBV7-8 TRBD1 CASTIDRVGAYEQYF TGTGCCAGCACTATTGACAGGGTGGGGGCCTACGAGCAGTACTTC
NA TRBJ2-5 TRBV15 TRBD2 CATSTRTSGGASFRETQYF TGTGCCACCAGCACAAGGACTAGCGGGGGGGCCAGTTTTCGAGAGACCCAGTACTTC
NA TRBJ2-1 TRBV15 TRBD2 CATSREIIRIRLAARHNEQFF TGTGCCACCAGCAGAGAAATAATCCGGATAAGACTAGCGGCCAGACACAATGAGCAGTTCTTC
NA TRBJ2-7 TRBV28 NA CASSFAGQQSSYEQYF TGTGCCAGCAGTTTCGCTGGGCAGCAGAGCTCCTACGAGCAGTACTTC
NA TRBJ1-2 TRBV9 TRBD1 CASSSRRDRAYGYTF TGTGCCAGCAGCAGCCGACGGGACAGGGCCTATGGCTACACCTTC
few TRBJ1-4 TRBV27 NA CASSLSVQNEKLFF TGTGCCAGCAGTTTGTCGGTTCAAAATGAAAAACTGTTTTTT
NA TRBJ2-7 TRBV7-9 NA CASSPLGSYEQYF TGTGCCAGCAGCCCCCTCGGCTCCTACGAGCAGTACTTC
NA TRBJ2-3 TRBV7-9 NA CASSPMGTDTQYF TGTGCCAGCAGCCCAATGGGCACAGATACGCAGTATTTT
NA TRBJ1-5 TRBV6-5 TRBD1 CASSLDPGQGQPQHF TGTGCCAGCAGCTTAGACCCGGGACAGGGGCAGCCCCAGCATTTT
NA TRBJ2-3 TRBV11-2 NA CASSPDLSGVTDTQYF TGTGCCAGCAGCCCAGATCTTAGCGGAGTGACAGATACGCAGTATTTT
once TRBJ2-7 TRBV19 NA CASSADPSYEQYF TGTGCCAGTTCGGCGGACCCGTCCTACGAGCAGTACTTC
NA TRBJ1-4 TRBV6-6 NA CASTWGSSNEKLFF TGTGCCAGCACCTGGGGGAGTTCTAATGAAAAACTGTTTTTT
few TRBJ1-5 TRBV4-1 NA CASSQEVGVNQPQHF TGCGCCAGCAGCCAAGAAGTCGGGGTCAATCAGCCCCAGCATTTT
NA TRBJ2-7 TRBV15 NA CATSRDKGSYEQYF TGTGCCACCAGCAGAGATAAGGGAAGCTACGAGCAGTACTTC
NA TRBJ2-3 TRBV4-3 NA CASSQDQGIAQYF TGCGCCAGCAGCCAAGATCAAGGGATTGCGCAGTATTTT
NA TRBJ2-7 TRBV4-1 NA CASSQDRARDEQYF TGCGCCAGCAGCCAAGACAGGGCCCGTGACGAGCAGTACTTC
NA TRBJ2-1 TRBV13 TRBD1 CASSLDRGAYNEQFF TGTGCCAGCAGCTTAGACAGGGGGGCCTACAATGAGCAGTTCTTC
NA TRBJ2-2 TRBV7-3 NA CASSLNARVGDSNTGELFF TGTGCCAGCAGCTTAAACGCGAGGGTTGGCGATTCGAACACCGGGGAGCTGTTTTTT
NA TRBJ2-7 TRBV28 TRBD2 CASSNRGLAGSYEQYF TGTGCCAGCAGTAACCGGGGACTAGCAGGCTCCTACGAGCAGTACTTC
NA TRBJ1-2 TRBV27 TRBD1 CASSYARQGLEIFNYGYTF TGTGCCAGCAGTTACGCCAGACAGGGTCTGGAAATCTTTAACTATGGCTACACCTTC
NA TRBJ2-6 TRBV7-3 NA CASSLTRTLPGANVLTF TGTGCCAGCAGCTTAACCAGGACTCTTCCTGGGGCCAACGTCCTGACTTTC
NA TRBJ2-7 TRBV9 NA CASSPPGRGLGEQYF TGTGCCAGCAGCCCCCCCGGGAGAGGGCTGGGGGAGCAGTACTTC
once TRBJ2-1 TRBV28 NA CASSPHWDPYNEQFF TGTGCCAGCAGTCCTCACTGGGACCCATACAATGAGCAGTTCTTC
NA TRBJ2-1 TRBV4-3 NA CASSHSSGFSSSYNEQFF TGCGCCAGCAGCCACTCGAGCGGTTTTTCAAGCTCCTACAATGAGCAGTTCTTC
few TRBJ2-1 TRBV7-3 NA CASSQGPSSYNEQFF TGTGCCAGCAGTCAGGGGCCCAGCTCCTACAATGAGCAGTTCTTC
NA TRBJ2-7 TRBV7-2 TRBD1 CASSLNGDRVSAYEQYF TGTGCCAGCAGCTTGAACGGGGACAGGGTCTCGGCCTACGAGCAGTACTTC